The sequence of this T cell receptor beta chain was determined in a study of CD8 T cells in Susac syndrome. Study information: At blood draw, Susac syndrome patients were therapy-naive, on corticosteroids, or on intravenous immunoglobulin alone.

The authors reverse transcribed roughly 0.5 to 1 ug RNA with random hexamers. Amplification of TCR beta CDR3 was carried out by immunoSEQ multiplex PCR, which covered 54 Vbeta and 13 Jbeta segments. In TCRdb, the immunoSEQ multiplex PCR reads were re-called with MiXCR into one record per CDR3 protein. The sample includes 84,000 or so distinct CDR3 sequences, roughly 94% seen only once; the top ten take around 0.94%. The receptor was isolated from a human donor with Susac syndrome. Input material: CD8+ T cells from PBMCs.

The chain's CDR3 is CASNQGYGYTF. The CDR3 DNA sequence: TGTGCCAGTAATCAAGGCTATGGCTACACCTTC. The J gene is TRBJ1-2, the V gene TRBV19; D uncertain. The germline V gene has CDR1 LNHDA and CDR2 SQIVND (reference sequence). The CDR3 is 11 residues long. With 7 bases removed from V and 4 bases from J, the gap between germline ends came to 7 bases.